The 31 T cell receptor beta chains presented below share a single source sample, sequenced in a study of tumor and adjacent non-tumor tissue in lung cancer. TCRbeta libraries were built with three rounds of nested PCR, modified from ARM-PCR. TCRdb reprocessed the multiplex PCR reads via MiXCR and lists one record per CDR3 protein. The table lists around 200,000 distinct CDR3 sequences, 70% to 75% of them singletons, with around 25% in the top ten. The template was RNA from unsorted bulk tissue. Sequences were obtained from lung tumor tissue. These receptors all stem from a man in his fifties or sixties with non-small cell lung cancer.

Concerning this clonotype: Sequence at one end of the junction differs from germline and may be a read error. V usage is TRBV20-1 and J usage is TRBJ2-1; possible D gene TRBD2, 5 bases. The germline V gene has CDR1 DFQATT and CDR2 SNEGSKA (reference sequence). This CDR3 comprises 15 residues. CDR3 residues: CSARVLMGDYNEQFF. In DNA, the CDR3 is TGCAGTGCTAGAGTACTAATGGGAGACTACAATGAACAGTTCTTC.

In regard to this clonotype: This may be a read error, as it is one base from a much larger clone. The V gene is TRBV12-3 or TRBV12-4, the J gene TRBJ2-7; D is ambiguous. The CDR3 extends over 12 amino acids. CDR3 in amino acids: CASSPADEIPDF. The CDR3 bases are TGTGCCAGCAGTCCGGCGGACGAAATTCCCGACTTC.

Comments on this clonotype: One end of the junction is discordant with germline, which a read error may explain. The J gene is TRBJ1-5, the V gene TRBV11-2; no reliable D call. In germline, CDR1 is SGHAT, CDR2 FQNNGV. The CDR3 runs 14 residues. The CDR3 reads CARSDFYSNQPQHF. CDR3 DNA sequence: TGTGCCCGCAGCGATTTTTATAGCAATCAGCCTCAGCATTTT. Drawing the rest from reference TRBV11-2 and TRBJ1-5, the complete variable domain is EAGVAQSPRYKIIEKRQSVAFWCNPISGHATLYWYQQILGQGPKLLIQFQNNGVVDDSQLPKDRFSAERLKGVDSTLKIQPAKLEDSAVYLCARSDFYSNQPQHFGDGTRLSIL.

This chain links TRBV5-1 with TRBJ1-1; D ambiguous. V lost 6 bases and J 7 bases, leaving 16 bases between the germline ends. Germline values: CDR1 SGHRS, CDR2 YFSETQ. The CDR3 has 13 amino acids. The CDR3 reads CASNSHRRFEAFF. The CDR3 nucleotides are TGCGCCAGCAACTCGCACAGACGATTTGAAGCTTTCTTT.

Remarks on this clonotype: Here the CDR3 omits its conserved ending phenylalanine or tryptophan, so a read error is the likely source. This chain connects TRBV6-2 or TRBV6-3 to TRBJ2-1, with 8 bases lining up with TRBD2. The V and J ends lost 7 bases and 4 bases, in that order; junction bases with no gene match: 3. CDR3 length: 13 residues. Germline lookup yields CDR1 MNHEY and CDR2 SVGEGT. The CDR3, as DNA: TGTGCCAGCAATCGGGGGGGGTACAATGAGCAGTTCCTC. This encodes CASNRGGYNEQFL.

CDR3 loop: CASSQAPDRLSYGYTF. CDR3 nucleotides: TGTGCCAGCAGCCAAGCTCCGGACAGGCTTAGCTATGGCTACACCTTC. The chain links TRBV14 to TRBJ1-2, with TRBD1 matching over 7 bases. This CDR3 spans 16 amino acids. Germline V gene lookup returns CDR1 SGHDN and CDR2 FVKESK. V was pared by 1 base and J by 4 bases, with 9 bases of the junction left unmatched.

This clonotype was counted only a few times. DNA for the CDR3: TGTGCCAGCAGTTCCCAGAGGGTGCGGGATACGCAGTATTTT. Translation: CASSSQRVRDTQYF. This chain uses TRBV6-5 with TRBJ2-3; a possible D gene is TRBD2 (5 bases). The germline V and J ends were trimmed by 4 bases and 6 bases, with 14 bases remaining between them. Per germline, CDR1 MNHEY and CDR2 SVGAGI. This CDR3 comprises 14 residues.

The V gene is TRBV11-2, the J gene TRBJ2-3, with TRBD2 matching 11 bases. The CDR3 runs to 16 residues. The V gene's germline CDR1 is SGHAT and CDR2 FQNNGV. CDR3 DNA: TGTGTCTGCAGCGACCCCGGGACTAGCGGAAGTGATACGCAGTATTTT. Translation gives CVCSDPGTSGSDTQYF.

In regard to this clonotype: A much bigger clone sits one base away, suggesting this may be a read error. CDR3: CSADRETPNYSYTF. CDR3 coding DNA: TGCAGTGCCGACCGAGAAACCCCTAACTATAGCTACACCTTC. The chain links TRBV20-1 to TRBJ1-2; no reliable D call. The CDR3 is 14 amino acids. Per germline, CDR1 DFQATT and CDR2 SNEGSKA (reference sequence).

J is TRBJ2-7 and V is TRBV24-1, with D perhaps matching TRBD1 (6 bases). Germline V gene lookup returns CDR1 KGHDR and CDR2 SFDVKD. The CDR3 covers 14 residues. The V end was cut by 2 bases, the J end by 6 bases, with 13 bases between. For the CDR3, the DNA is TGTGCCACCAGTGATTCCGGGACATATCGCGAGCAGTACTTC. It is translated as CATSDSGTYREQYF.

This clonotype has ten or more counts. The gene calls are TRBV4-2 and TRBJ1-6; D possibly corresponds to TRBD1 (5 bases). Trimming took 0 bases from V and 6 from J, leaving 12 bases between them. CDR1 and CDR2 from the germline V gene are LGHNA and YNFKEQ. The CDR3 contains 16 residues. The DNA for the CDR3 is TGTGCCAGCAGCCAAGATCCGAGGGGACCTAATTCACCCCTCCACTTT. Its protein is CASSQDPRGPNSPLHF.

Comment on this clonotype: A junction end diverges from the germline sequence, so it may reflect a read error. The chain combines TRBV11-2 with TRBJ1-1, with no clear D. Germline V gene sequence: CDR1 SGHAT, CDR2 FQNNGV. The CDR3 length is 12 residues. Written as DNA, the CDR3 is TGTGTCAGCAGCCCCTGTAACACTGAAGCTTTCTTT. Translated, it gives CVSSPCNTEAFF.

The V and J genes are TRBV11-1 and TRBJ2-3; no clear D gene. The CDR3 is 14 residues long. V gave up 6 bases and J gave up 0 bases, with 10 bases separating them. Germline CDR1 reads SGHAT; CDR2 reads FQDESV (reference sequence). The CDR3 coding sequence is TGTGCCAGCAGATTCCGACTGAGCACAGATACGCAGTATTTT. Translating gives CASRFRLSTDTQYF.

The chain joins TRBV2 to TRBJ2-5, with 8 bases identical to TRBD1. The CDR3 has 15 amino acids. Per the germline V gene, CDR1 is SNHLY and CDR2 is FYNNEI. V trimming: 6 bases; J trimming: 2 bases; junction bases outside the gene matches: 8. The CDR3 here is CASSRTGRWQETQYF. In DNA form, the CDR3 reads TGTGCCAGCAGCCGGACAGGGCGGTGGCAAGAGACCCAGTACTTC.

As to this clonotype: One base away lies a much larger clone, so this may be a sequencing read error. The chain couples TRBV6-1 to TRBJ2-7; 11 bases are shared with TRBD2. The CDR3 covers 15 residues. Germline lookup yields CDR1 MNHNS and CDR2 SASEGT. Written as DNA, the CDR3 is TGTGCCAGCAGTGAAGCTAGCGGGGGGGCCTACGAGCAGCACTTC. Amino acids: CASSEASGGAYEQHF.

Comments on this clonotype: This sequence may be a read error, since a much larger clone differs from it by one base. The chain carries TRBV28 and TRBJ1-3; no reliable D call. Germline loops: CDR1 MDHEN, CDR2 SYDVKM. The CDR3 is 15 residues long. V dropped 7 bases and J dropped 0 bases, with 13 bases sitting between them. CDR3 sequence reads: CASTLQTDSGNTIYF. CDR3 bases: TGTGCCAGCACCCTTCAGACGGACTCTGGAAACACCATATATTTT.

Worth noting for this clonotype: One end of the junction fails to match germline, which may point to a read error. The V call is TRBV5-4, the J call TRBJ1-3; D ambiguous. Germline V gene lookup returns CDR1 SGHNT and CDR2 YYREEE (reference sequence). The CDR3 extends over 15 amino acids. The CDR3 sequence is CTSSVYLSSGNTIYF. The CDR3 DNA reads as TGTACCAGCAGCGTTTACCTGAGCTCTGGAAACACCATATATTTT.

Note on this clonotype: Compared with germline, one end of the junction differs, possibly owing to a read error. V is TRBV12-3 or TRBV12-4 and J is TRBJ2-6; the D gene is possibly TRBD1 (5 bases). CDR3 length equals 15 residues. In DNA form, the CDR3 reads TGTGCCAGCAGTTCCGGACAAAGTGGGGCCAACGTCCCGACTTTC. Its protein is CASSSGQSGANVPTF.

Points on this clonotype: At one end the junction does not follow the germline gene, possibly because of a read error. The J gene is TRBJ2-1, the V gene TRBV11-2, with 8 bases matching TRBD2. This CDR3 region has 15 residues. Germline V gives CDR1 SGHAT, CDR2 FQNNGV. CDR3 in amino acids: CVSSLGAGGGNEQLF. The CDR3 region has the DNA TGTGTCAGCAGCTTAGGGGCGGGGGGCGGTAATGAGCAGTTATTC.

On this clonotype: The germline gene is not matched at one end of the junction; a read error may be the cause. The chain combines TRBV20-1 with TRBJ2-3; possible D gene TRBD2, 6 bases. This CDR3 has 14 residues. Germline V CDR1 and CDR2: DFQATT, SNEGSKA (reference sequence). The CDR3 nucleotides are TGCAGTGTTAGAGATCCGGGCGGGGAAGATACGCAGTATTTT. Its protein product is CSVRDPGGEDTQYF.

Details on this clonotype: Likely a read error: the CDR3 ends without its conserved phenylalanine or tryptophan. The chain employs TRBV11-2 and TRBJ2-5; D uncertain. This CDR3 region has 14 residues. V lost 5 bases and J lost 2, with 12 bases in between. Germline CDR1 and CDR2: SGHAT and FQNNGV. CDR3 nucleotides: TGTGCCAGCAGCCCCGCGACGGATCAAGAGACCCAGTACACC. Translated: CASSPATDQETQYT.

To note about this clonotype: This may come from a read error, since a much larger clone is one base off. A read error is likely, as this CDR3 ends without the conserved phenylalanine or tryptophan. The J gene is TRBJ2-5, the V gene TRBV12-3 or TRBV12-4; D unclear. V was trimmed by 5 bases and J by 3 bases, leaving 10 bases between them. The CDR3 length is 13 residues. CDR3 loop: CASSPTEKETQYL. CDR3 DNA sequence: TGTGCCAGCAGTCCGACGGAAAAAGAGACCCAGTACTTA.

Concerning this clonotype: A much larger clone is a single base away; this may be a read error. This chain joins TRBV6-1 and TRBJ1-5; no clear D gene. Germline V gene data show CDR1 as MNHNS and CDR2 as SASEGT. This CDR3 has 13 residues. The CDR3 region is CASSAEVGQPQQF. The CDR3 DNA sequence: TGTGCCAGCAGTGCAGAGGTGGGTCAGCCCCAGCAGTTT.

J is TRBJ1-6 and V is TRBV4-1, with TRBD1 identical over 9 bases. The CDR3 sequence is 17 residues long. J gave up 9 bases and V 1 base, and 10 bases lay outside the gene matches. Germline CDR1 and CDR2: MGHRA and YSYEKL. DNA for the CDR3: TGCGCCAGCAGCCAAGGGATCGGGGACAGGGCAAGTTCACCCCTCCACTTT. Protein: CASSQGIGDRASSPLHF.

This chain uses TRBV29-1 with TRBJ1-1; D possibly corresponds to TRBD1 (5 bases). CDR1 and CDR2 (germline): SQVTM, ANQGSEA. Deletions cut 6 bases from V and 1 base from J, with 12 bases between. The CDR3 has 13 residues. The CDR3 DNA reads TGCAGCGTCAGGGTTCAGGGGAACACTGAAGCTTTCTTT. It specifies CSVRVQGNTEAFF.

Worth noting for this clonotype: Here the CDR3 omits its conserved ending phenylalanine or tryptophan, so a read error is the likely source. This chain uses TRBV12-3 or TRBV12-4 with TRBJ2-1; the match to TRBD2 covers 8 bases. CDR3 size: 14 residues. V was clipped by 9 bases and J by 8 bases; unmatched bases: 12. The CDR3 bases are TGTGCCAGTAATCCACTACTAGCGGCCCATGAGCAGTTCTCC. Translation gives CASNPLLAAHEQFS.

The V and J genes are TRBV5-4 and TRBJ1-2; a possible D gene is TRBD1 (5 bases). With 4 bases removed from V and 2 bases from J, the gap between germline ends came to 9 bases. Per germline, CDR1 SGHNT and CDR2 YYREEE (reference sequence). CDR3 size: 13 residues. The CDR3 DNA follows: TGTGCCAGCAGCATAAGACAGAACTATGGCTACACCTTC. Its protein is CASSIRQNYGYTF.

Concerning this clonotype: A junction boundary mismatches the germline segment, possibly from a read error. The CDR3 bases are TGTGCCTGCAGCTCAGGACCGGTCCAAGAGACCCAGTACTTC. Translation: CACSSGPVQETQYF. The chain links TRBV11-3 to TRBJ2-5; no reliable D call. Germline CDR1 and CDR2: SGHNT and YENEEA. The CDR3 has 14 amino acids. Full variable domain (remainder filled in from reference TRBV11-3 and TRBJ2-5): EAGVVQSPRYKIIEKKQPVAFWCNPISGHNTLYWYLQNLGQGPELLIRYENEEAVDDSQLPKDRFSAERLKGVDSTLKIQPAELGDSAVYLCACSSGPVQETQYFGPGTRLLVL.

About this clonotype itself: This clone may be a read error of a much larger clone one base away. This chain links TRBV14 with TRBJ2-5; 8 positions agree with TRBD1. This CDR3 comprises 13 residues. Germline CDR1 and CDR2: SGHDN and FVKESK. CDR3 nucleotides: TGTGCCAGCAGCCCAGGGGGCCGGGGGACCCAGAACTTC. Residues: CASSPGGRGTQNF.

The chain joins TRBV25-1 to TRBJ2-1; TRBD2 agrees at 8 bases. CDR3 length equals 16 residues. Germline values: CDR1 MGHDK, CDR2 SYGVNS. V was clipped by 6 bases and J by 7 bases; unmatched bases: 14. CDR3 coding DNA: TGTGCCAGCAGGTCAGGGCCGGGGGGGGTTCTAAATGAGCAGTTCTTC. Its protein is CASRSGPGGVLNEQFF.

Comments on this clonotype: A read error is likely here: a far larger clone is one base away. The chain has TRBV20-1 and TRBJ2-7; unclear D gene. There are 11 residues in the CDR3. The V and J ends lost 3 bases and 6 bases respectively, with 9 bases between them. Germline V gene data show CDR1 as DFQATT and CDR2 as SNEGSKA (reference sequence). The CDR3: CSARTLFEQYF. CDR3 DNA sequence: TGCAGTGCTAGGACCCTTTTCGAGCAGTACTTC.